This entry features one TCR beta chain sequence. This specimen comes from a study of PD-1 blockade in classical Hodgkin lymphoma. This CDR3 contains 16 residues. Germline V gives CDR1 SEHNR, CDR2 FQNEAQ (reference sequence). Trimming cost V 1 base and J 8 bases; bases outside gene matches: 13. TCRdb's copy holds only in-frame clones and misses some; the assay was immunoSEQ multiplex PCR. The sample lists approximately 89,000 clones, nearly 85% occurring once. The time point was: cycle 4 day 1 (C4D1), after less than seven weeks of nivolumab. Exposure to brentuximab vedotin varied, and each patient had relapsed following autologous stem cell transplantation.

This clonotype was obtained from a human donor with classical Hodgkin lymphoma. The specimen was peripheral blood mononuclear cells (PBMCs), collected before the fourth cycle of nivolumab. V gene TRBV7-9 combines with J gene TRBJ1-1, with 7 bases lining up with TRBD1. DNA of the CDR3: TGTGCCAGCAGCTTAGAAGGAGGGCCGAAAGGGGGCGAAGCTTTCTTT. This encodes CASSLEGGPKGGEAFF. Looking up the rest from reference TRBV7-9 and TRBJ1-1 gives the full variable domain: DTGVSQNPRHKITKRGQNVTFRCDPISEHNRLYWYRQTLGQGPEFLTYFQNEAQLEKSRLLSDRFSAERPKGSFSTLEIQRTEQGDSAMYLCASSLEGGPKGGEAFFGQGTRLTVV.